These T cell receptor beta chains were read from a single sample in a study of CD8+ T cells in alopecia areata. Using immunoSEQ multiplex PCR, the repertoire was profiled, and TCRdb retains in-frame clones only, with some absent. The table records some 240,000 clones, more than 45% of them present only once. The specimen comprised CD4+ T cells sorted from blood, sampled at week 4, from a patient treated with tofacitinib. Receptor source: a human donor with alopecia areata. CDR3s include the opening cysteine and the closing phenylalanine or tryptophan. D genes are given only for firm matches. Clone size appears in some rows only: once, few, many, or a class for an expanded clone.

TRBV30	-	11	-	TRBJ2-7	TGTGCCTGGAGTATCTCCTACGAGCAGTACTTC	CAWSISYEQYF
TRBV7-9	few	13	-	TRBJ1-2	TGTGCCAGCAGCTTAGGGGTTGGCTATGGCTACACCTTC	CASSLGVGYGYTF
TRBV20-1	-	11	-	TRBJ2-3	TGCAGTGCTAGGAGGACAGATACGCAGTATTTT	CSARRTDTQYF
TRBV29-1	few	14	-	TRBJ1-1	TGCAGCGCTTTAAAGGAACGGTTGAACACTGAAGCTTTCTTT	CSALKERLNTEAFF
TRBV29-1	-	13	TRBD1	TRBJ1-6	TGCAGCGTCGGACAGGCGCATGATTCACCCCTCCACTTT	CSVGQAHDSPLHF
TRBV4-3	few	17	TRBD2	TRBJ2-4	TGCGCCAGCAGCCAAGATCCGGGGGGACCAGCCAAAAACATTCAGTACTTC	CASSQDPGGPAKNIQYF
TRBV30	-	15	-	TRBJ1-4	TGTGCCTGGATGTCAGGTGGCCACTGGAATGAAAAACTGTTTTTT	CAWMSGGHWNEKLFF
TRBV2	-	13	-	TRBJ2-7	TGTGCCAGCAGTGGAGACAGACGCTACGAGCAGTACTTC	CASSGDRRYEQYF
TRBV5-1	few	15	TRBD2	TRBJ2-3	TGCGCCAGCAGCTTGTTCGGACTAGACACAGATACGCAGTATTTT	CASSLFGLDTDTQYF
TRBV5-1	once	13	TRBD1	TRBJ1-2	TGCGCCAGCAGCCACGACAGGGACTATGGCTACACCTTC	CASSHDRDYGYTF
TRBV9	-	13	-	TRBJ1-1	TGTGCCAGCAGCGTAAGGGCACTTGATGAAGCTTTCTTT	CASSVRALDEAFF
TRBV6-1	few	14	-	TRBJ2-7	TGTGCCAGCAGTGAAATGGCCATATCCTACGAGCAGTACTTC	CASSEMAISYEQYF
TRBV7-8	-	15	-	TRBJ1-2	TGTGCCAGCAGCTTAGAAATGATAACTGCCTATGGCTACACCTTC	CASSLEMITAYGYTF
TRBV29-1	few	13	-	TRBJ2-3	TGCAGCTACGGGGGCGCCGCGGGAGATACGCAGTATTTT	CSYGGAAGDTQYF
TRBV4-2	-	14	TRBD1	TRBJ2-7	TGTGCCAGCAGCCAAGATCCACAGGGGAACGAGCAGTACTTC	CASSQDPQGNEQYF
TRBV30	-	12	-	TRBJ1-2	TGTGCCTGGAGTACGGGACTTGATGGCTACACCTTC	CAWSTGLDGYTF
TRBV20-1	-	11	-	TRBJ2-3	TGCAGTGCTGGGGGCGTCGATACGCAGTATTTT	CSAGGVDTQYF
TRBV30	-	14	TRBD2	TRBJ2-1	TGTGCCTGGAGTCCCGGGACTAGCGGGGTAGGGCAGTTCTTC	CAWSPGTSGVGQFF
TRBV4-3	few	15	-	TRBJ1-5	TGCGCCAGCAGCCAAGACGCAGGGACCAATCAGCCCCAGCATTTT	CASSQDAGTNQPQHF
TRBV7-3	-	14	-	TRBJ2-5	TGTGCCAGCAGCCCCTCGCGGGGTCAAGAGACCCAGTACTTC	CASSPSRGQETQYF
TRBV7-2	-	15	TRBD1	TRBJ1-2	TGTGCCAGCAGCTTAGCGATCCCAGGGGGGCATGGCTACACCTTC	CASSLAIPGGHGYTF
TRBV10-3	few	16	-	TRBJ2-2	TGTGCCATACGCCCAACAGGCTCCCTTAATCCCGGGGAGCTGTTTTTT	CAIRPTGSLNPGELFF